This T cell receptor beta chain appears in the sequencing data of a study of T-cell memory formation after mild COVID-19. CDR3 size: 12 residues. Germline loops: CDR1 LGHDT, CDR2 YNNKEL (reference sequence). The germline V and J ends were trimmed by 2 bases and 2 bases, with 4 bases remaining between them. TCRdb recomputed calls from the 5' RACE reads with MiXCR, one row per CDR3 protein. The sample yields about 440,000 distinct CDR3 sequences, about 20% seen once. This clonotype was counted only a few times. V usage is TRBV3-1 and J usage is TRBJ2-7; no clear D. This TCR was recovered from an adult woman who had mild COVID-19 (a few samples of this study predate the infection). Cell type and time point are not known. The sequencing sample was made of PBMCs or a T cell subset sorted from them (not recorded which). The CDR3 sequence is CASSQSTYEQYF. In DNA, the CDR3 is TGTGCCAGCAGCCAATCCACCTACGAGCAGTACTTC.